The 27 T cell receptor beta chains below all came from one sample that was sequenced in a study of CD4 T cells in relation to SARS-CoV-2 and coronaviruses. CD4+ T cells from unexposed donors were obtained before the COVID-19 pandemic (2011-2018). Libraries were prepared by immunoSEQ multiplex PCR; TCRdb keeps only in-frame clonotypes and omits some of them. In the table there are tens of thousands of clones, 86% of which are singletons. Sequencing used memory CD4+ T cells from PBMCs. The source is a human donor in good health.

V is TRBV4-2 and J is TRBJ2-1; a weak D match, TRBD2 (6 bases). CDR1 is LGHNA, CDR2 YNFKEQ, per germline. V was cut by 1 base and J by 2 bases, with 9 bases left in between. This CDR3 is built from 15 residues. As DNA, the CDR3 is TGTGCCAGCAGCCAAGGGGCGGGACCCTACAATGAGCAGTTCTTC. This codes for CASSQGAGPYNEQFF.

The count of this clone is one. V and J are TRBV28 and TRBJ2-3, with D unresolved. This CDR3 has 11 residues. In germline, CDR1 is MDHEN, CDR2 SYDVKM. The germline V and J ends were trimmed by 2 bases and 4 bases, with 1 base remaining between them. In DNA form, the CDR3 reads TGTGCCAGCAGTTTAGCAGATACGCAGTATTTT. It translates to CASSLADTQYF.

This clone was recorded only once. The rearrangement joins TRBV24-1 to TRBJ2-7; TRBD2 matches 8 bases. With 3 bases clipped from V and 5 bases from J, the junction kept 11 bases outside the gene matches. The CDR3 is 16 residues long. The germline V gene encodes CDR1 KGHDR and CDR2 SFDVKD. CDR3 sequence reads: CATSDHTSGLRDEQYF. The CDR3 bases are TGTGCCACCAGTGATCATACTAGCGGCCTTCGGGACGAGCAGTACTTC.

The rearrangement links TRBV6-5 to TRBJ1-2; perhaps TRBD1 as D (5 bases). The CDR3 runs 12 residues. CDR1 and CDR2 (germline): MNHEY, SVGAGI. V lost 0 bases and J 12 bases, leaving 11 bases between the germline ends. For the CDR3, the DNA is TGTGCCAGCAGTTACTCCGGACGGGGGAACACCTTC. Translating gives CASSYSGRGNTF.

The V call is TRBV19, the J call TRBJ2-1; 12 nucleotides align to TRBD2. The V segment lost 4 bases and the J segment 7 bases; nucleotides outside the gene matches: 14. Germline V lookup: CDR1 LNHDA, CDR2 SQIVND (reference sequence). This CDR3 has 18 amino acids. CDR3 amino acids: CASSRGSGLAGTSNEQFF. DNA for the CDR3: TGTGCCAGTAGTAGGGGGTCCGGACTAGCGGGAACCTCAAATGAGCAGTTCTTC.

The chain's CDR3 is CASSFGGSLETQYF. The CDR3 nucleotides read TGTGCCAGCAGCTTTGGCGGGAGTTTGGAGACCCAGTACTTC. The V and J genes are TRBV7-3 and TRBJ2-5; TRBD2 aligns across 7 bases. The J segment lost 5 bases and the V segment lost 3 bases, leaving 6 bases of the junction unmatched. Germline loops: CDR1 SGHTA, CDR2 FQGTGA. This CDR3 spans 14 amino acids.

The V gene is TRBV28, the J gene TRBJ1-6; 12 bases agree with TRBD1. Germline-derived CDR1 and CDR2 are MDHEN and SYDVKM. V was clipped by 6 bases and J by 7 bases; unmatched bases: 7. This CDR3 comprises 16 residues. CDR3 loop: CASSLGQGARNSPLHF. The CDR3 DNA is TGTGCCAGCAGCCTGGGACAGGGGGCGAGAAATTCACCCCTCCACTTT.

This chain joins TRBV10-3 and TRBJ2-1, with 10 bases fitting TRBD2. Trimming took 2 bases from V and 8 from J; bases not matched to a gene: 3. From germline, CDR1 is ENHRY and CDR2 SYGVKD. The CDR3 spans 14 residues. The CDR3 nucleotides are TGTGCCATCAGTGAGACTAGCGGGAAGGATGAGCAGTTCTTC. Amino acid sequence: CAISETSGKDEQFF.

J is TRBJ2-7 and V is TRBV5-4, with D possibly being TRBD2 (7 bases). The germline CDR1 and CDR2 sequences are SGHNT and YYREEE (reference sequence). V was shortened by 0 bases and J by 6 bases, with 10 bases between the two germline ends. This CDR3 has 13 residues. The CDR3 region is CASSLAGGLEQYF. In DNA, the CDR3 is TGTGCCAGCAGCTTGGCCGGGGGGCTCGAGCAGTACTTC. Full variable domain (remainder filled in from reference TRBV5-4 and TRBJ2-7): ETGVTQSPTHLIKTRGQQVTLRCSSQSGHNTVSWYQQALGQGPQFIFQYYREEENGRGNFPPRFSGLQFPNYSSELNVNALELDDSALYLCASSLAGGLEQYFGPGTRLTVT.

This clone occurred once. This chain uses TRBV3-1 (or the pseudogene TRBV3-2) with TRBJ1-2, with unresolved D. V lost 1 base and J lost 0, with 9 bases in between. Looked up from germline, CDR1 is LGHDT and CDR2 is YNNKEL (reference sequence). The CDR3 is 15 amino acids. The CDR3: CASSQGAGTNYGYTF. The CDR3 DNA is TGTGCCAGCAGCCAAGGGGCGGGAACTAACTATGGCTACACCTTC.

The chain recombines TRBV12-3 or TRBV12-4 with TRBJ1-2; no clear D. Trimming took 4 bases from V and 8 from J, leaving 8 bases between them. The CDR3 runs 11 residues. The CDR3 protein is CASSWEEGYTF. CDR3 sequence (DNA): TGTGCCAGCAGTTGGGAGGAGGGCTACACCTTC.

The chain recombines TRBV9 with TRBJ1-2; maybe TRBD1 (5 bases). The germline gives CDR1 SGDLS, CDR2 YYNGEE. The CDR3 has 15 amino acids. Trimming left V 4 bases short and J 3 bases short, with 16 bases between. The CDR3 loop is CASSFRVGPDYGYTF. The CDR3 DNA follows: TGTGCCAGCAGCTTCCGTGTGGGGCCGGACTATGGCTACACCTTC.

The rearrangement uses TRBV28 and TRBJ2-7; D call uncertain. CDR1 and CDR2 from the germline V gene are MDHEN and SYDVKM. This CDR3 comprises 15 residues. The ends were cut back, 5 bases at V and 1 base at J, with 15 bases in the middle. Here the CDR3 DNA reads TGTGCCAGCAGTGCCACCGAGCTCGGGTCCTACGAGCAGTACTTC. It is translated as CASSATELGSYEQYF.

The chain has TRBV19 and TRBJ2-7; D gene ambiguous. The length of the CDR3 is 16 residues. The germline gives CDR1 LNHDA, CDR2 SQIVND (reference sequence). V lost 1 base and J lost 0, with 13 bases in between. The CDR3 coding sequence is TGTGCCAGTAGTATAGGCGGTCAAGGGAACTCCTACGAGCAGTACTTC. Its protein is CASSIGGQGNSYEQYF.

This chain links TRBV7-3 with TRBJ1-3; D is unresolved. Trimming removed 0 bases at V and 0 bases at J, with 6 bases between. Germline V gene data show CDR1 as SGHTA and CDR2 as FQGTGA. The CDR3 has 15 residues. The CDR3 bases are TGTGCCAGCAGCTTAACTGGGAACTCTGGAAACACCATATATTTT. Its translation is CASSLTGNSGNTIYF.

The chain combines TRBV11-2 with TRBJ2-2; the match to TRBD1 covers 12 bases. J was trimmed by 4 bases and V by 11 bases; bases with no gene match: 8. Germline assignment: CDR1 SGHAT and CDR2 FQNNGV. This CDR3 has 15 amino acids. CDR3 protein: CAGGQGAIRTGELFF. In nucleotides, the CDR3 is TGTGCCGGGGGACAGGGGGCAATTCGCACCGGGGAGCTGTTTTTT.

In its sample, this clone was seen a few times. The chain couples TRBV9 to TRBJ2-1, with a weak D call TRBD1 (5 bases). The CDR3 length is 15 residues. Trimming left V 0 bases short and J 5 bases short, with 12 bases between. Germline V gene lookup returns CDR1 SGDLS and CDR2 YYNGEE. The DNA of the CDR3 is TGTGCCAGCAGCGTAGGCGCAGGGCTGAACAATGAGCAGTTCTTC. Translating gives CASSVGAGLNNEQFF.

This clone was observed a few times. The CDR3 loop reads CASSSGTGRLRTEAFF. Here the CDR3 DNA reads TGTGCCAGTAGCTCCGGGACAGGGAGGTTGAGGACTGAAGCTTTCTTT. This chain links TRBV19 with TRBJ1-1, with 9 bases aligning to TRBD1. The ends lost 6 bases at V and 5 bases at J; junction bases unmatched: 13. The CDR3 is made up of 16 amino acids. Germline-derived CDR1 and CDR2 are LNHDA and SQIVND (reference sequence).

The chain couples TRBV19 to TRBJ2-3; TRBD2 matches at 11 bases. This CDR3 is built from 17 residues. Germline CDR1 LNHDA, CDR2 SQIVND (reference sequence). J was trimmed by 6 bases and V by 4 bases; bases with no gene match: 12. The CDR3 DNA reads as TGTGCCAGTAGTACGGGTCGAGTAGCGGGAGGGGGCGATACGCAGTATTTT. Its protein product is CASSTGRVAGGGDTQYF.

The CDR3 DNA is TGTGCCAGCAGTTACTCCCCGACGGGATTGGAAAAACTGTTTTTT. It translates to CASSYSPTGLEKLFF. This chain uses TRBV6-5 with TRBJ1-4; no reliable D call. CDR1 and CDR2 from the germline V gene are MNHEY and SVGAGI. Trimming cost V 0 bases and J 8 bases, with 13 bases left between them. CDR3 size: 15 residues.

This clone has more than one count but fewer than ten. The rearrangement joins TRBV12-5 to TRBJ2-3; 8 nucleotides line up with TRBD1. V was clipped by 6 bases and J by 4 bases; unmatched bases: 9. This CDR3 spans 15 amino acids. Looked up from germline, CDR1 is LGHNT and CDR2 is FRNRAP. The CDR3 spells CASGLGQGKADTQYF. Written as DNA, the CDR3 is TGTGCTAGTGGCCTCGGACAGGGAAAAGCAGATACGCAGTATTTT.

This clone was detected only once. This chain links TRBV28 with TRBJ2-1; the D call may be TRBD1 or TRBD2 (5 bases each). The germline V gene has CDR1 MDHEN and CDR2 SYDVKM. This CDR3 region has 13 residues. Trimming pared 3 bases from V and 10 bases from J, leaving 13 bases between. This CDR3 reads CASSFGTYREQFF. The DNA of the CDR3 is TGTGCCAGCAGTTTTGGGACCTATCGGGAGCAGTTCTTC. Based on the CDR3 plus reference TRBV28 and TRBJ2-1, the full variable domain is DVKVTQSSRYLVKRTGEKVFLECVQDMDHENMFWYRQDPGLGLRLIYFSYDVKMKEKGDIPEGYSVSREKKERFSLILESASTNQTSMYLCASSFGTYREQFFGPGTRLTVL.

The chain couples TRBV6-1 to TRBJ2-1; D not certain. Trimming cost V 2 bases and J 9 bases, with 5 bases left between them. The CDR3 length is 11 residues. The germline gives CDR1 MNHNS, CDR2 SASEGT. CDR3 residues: CASSELAEQFF. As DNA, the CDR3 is TGTGCCAGCAGTGAACTTGCTGAGCAGTTCTTC.

The CDR3 DNA reads as TGTGCCACATCGACGGGGACCCCAAATCAGCCCCAGCATTTT. Protein sequence: CATSTGTPNQPQHF. The gene calls are TRBV24-1 and TRBJ1-5; possibly TRBD1 for D (5 bases). CDR3 size: 14 residues. V was pared by 10 bases and J by 4 bases, with 16 bases between. Germline CDR1 KGHDR, CDR2 SFDVKD.

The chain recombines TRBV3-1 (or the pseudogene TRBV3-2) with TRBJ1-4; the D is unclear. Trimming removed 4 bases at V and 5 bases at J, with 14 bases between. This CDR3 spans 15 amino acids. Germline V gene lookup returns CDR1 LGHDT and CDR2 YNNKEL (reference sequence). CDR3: CASSPLGGENEKLFF. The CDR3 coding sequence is TGTGCCAGCAGCCCCCTCGGTGGGGAGAATGAAAAACTGTTTTTT.

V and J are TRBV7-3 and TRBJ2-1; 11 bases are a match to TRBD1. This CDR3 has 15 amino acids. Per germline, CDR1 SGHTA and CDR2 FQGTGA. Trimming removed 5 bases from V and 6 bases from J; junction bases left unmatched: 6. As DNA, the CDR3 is TGTGCCAGCAGCCAGGACAGGGGGCAAGGCAATGAGCAGTTCTTC. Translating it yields CASSQDRGQGNEQFF.

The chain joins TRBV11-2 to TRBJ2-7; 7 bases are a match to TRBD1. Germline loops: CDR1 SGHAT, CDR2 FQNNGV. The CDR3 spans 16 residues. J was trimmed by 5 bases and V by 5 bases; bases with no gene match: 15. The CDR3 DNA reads TGTGCCAGCAGCCCACGCCGACAGGGAACCAGCGACGAGCAGTACTTC. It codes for CASSPRRQGTSDEQYF.